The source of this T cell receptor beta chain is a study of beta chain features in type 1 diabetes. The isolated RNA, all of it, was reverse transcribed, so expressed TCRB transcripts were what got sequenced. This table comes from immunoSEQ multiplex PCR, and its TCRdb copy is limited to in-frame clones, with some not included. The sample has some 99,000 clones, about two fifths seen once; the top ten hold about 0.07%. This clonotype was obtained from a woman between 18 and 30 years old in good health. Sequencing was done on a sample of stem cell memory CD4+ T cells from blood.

CDR3 sequence (DNA): TGTGCCAGCAGCACCGACATTTCGCCCCAGTACTTC. This gives the protein CASSTDISPQYF. The chain recombines TRBV6-1 with TRBJ2-5; D is undetermined. Deletions cut 6 bases from V and 9 bases from J, with 14 bases between. Germline V gene lookup returns CDR1 MNHNS and CDR2 SASEGT. The CDR3 runs to 12 residues.